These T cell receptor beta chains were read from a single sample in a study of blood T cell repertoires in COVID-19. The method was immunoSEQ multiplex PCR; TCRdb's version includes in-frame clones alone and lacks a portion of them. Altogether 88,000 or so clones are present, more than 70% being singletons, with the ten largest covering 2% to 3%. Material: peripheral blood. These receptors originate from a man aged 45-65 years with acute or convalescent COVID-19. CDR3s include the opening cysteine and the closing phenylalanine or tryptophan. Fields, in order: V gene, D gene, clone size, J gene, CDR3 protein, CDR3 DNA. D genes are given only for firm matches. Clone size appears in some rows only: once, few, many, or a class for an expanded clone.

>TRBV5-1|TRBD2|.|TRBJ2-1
CASSLPLRGGLNEQFF
TGCGCCAGCAGCTTGCCTCTACGGGGGGGTCTGAATGAGCAGTTCTTC
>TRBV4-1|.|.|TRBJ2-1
CASSQDEAGMPYNEQFF
TGCGCCAGCAGCCAAGATGAAGCAGGGATGCCCTACAATGAGCAGTTCTTC
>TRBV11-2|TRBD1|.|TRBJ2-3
CASSLDLDRVGNTDTQYF
TGTGCCAGCAGCTTAGATCTTGACAGGGTCGGCAACACAGATACGCAGTATTTT
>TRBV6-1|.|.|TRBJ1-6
CASSEFGESPLHF
TGTGCCAGCAGTGAATTCGGGGAATCACCCCTCCACTTT
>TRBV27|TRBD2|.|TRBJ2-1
CASSPAGASYNEQFF
TGTGCCAGCAGCCCAGCGGGGGCCTCCTACAATGAGCAGTTCTTC
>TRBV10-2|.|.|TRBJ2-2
CASRVGSGELFF
TGCGCCAGCAGGGTTGGTAGCGGGGAGCTGTTTTTT
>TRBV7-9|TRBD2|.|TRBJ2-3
CASTGTSGADTQYF
TGTGCCAGCACCGGGACTAGCGGGGCCGATACGCAGTATTTT
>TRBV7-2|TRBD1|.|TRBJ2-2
CASSYRGGELFF
TGTGCCAGCAGTTACAGGGGCGGGGAGCTGTTTTTT
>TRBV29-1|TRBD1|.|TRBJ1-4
CSGTTGGLEKLFF
TGCAGCGGTACTACAGGGGGCCTTGAAAAACTGTTTTTT
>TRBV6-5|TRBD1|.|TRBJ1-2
CASRDRVYGYTF
TGTGCCAGCAGGGACAGGGTCTATGGCTACACCTTC
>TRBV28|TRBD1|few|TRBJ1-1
CASSFPGGDTEAFF
TGTGCCAGCAGTTTCCCAGGGGGAGACACTGAAGCTTTCTTT